The clone carrying this TCR beta chain was seen only a few times. Its antigen is not identified. This specimen comes from a study of identical twins. Findings and limits, study-wide: For out-of-frame alpha sequences shared by twins, low generation probability was in excess. Invariant T cells like MAIT and iNKT could partly confound the zero-insertion analyses. A lower insertion count was a feature of abundant cord blood beta clonotypes, with no such feature in memory repertoires.

V dropped 0 bases and J dropped 2; count of bases not matched to a gene: 8. The CDR3 runs to 16 residues. CDR1 and CDR2 (germline): DFQATT, SNEGSKA (reference sequence). TCRdb reprocessed the 5' RACE reads via MiXCR and lists one record per CDR3 protein. The profile shows approximately 600,000 distinct CDR3 sequences, roughly 6.6% of them singletons. Healthy Caucasian individuals made up all the donors. These sequences were also reported in another study, on yellow fever vaccine responses in identical twins.

This TCR was recovered from a woman younger than 35 in good health. The V gene is TRBV20-1, the J gene TRBJ2-5; 8 positions agree with TRBD2. Sequenced input: PBMCs. The CDR3 protein is CSARDWSGSDQETQYF. The CDR3 DNA follows: TGCAGTGCTAGAGATTGGAGCGGGAGTGATCAAGAGACCCAGTACTTC.